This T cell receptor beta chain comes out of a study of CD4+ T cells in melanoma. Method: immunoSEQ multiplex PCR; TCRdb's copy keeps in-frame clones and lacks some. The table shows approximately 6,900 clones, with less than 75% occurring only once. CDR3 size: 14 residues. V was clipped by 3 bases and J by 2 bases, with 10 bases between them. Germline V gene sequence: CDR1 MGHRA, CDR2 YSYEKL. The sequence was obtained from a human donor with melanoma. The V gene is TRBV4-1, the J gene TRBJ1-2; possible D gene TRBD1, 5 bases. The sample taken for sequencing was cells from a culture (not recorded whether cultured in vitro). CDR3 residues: CASSQRQSNYGYTF. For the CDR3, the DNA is TGCGCCAGCAGCCAGAGACAGTCCAACTATGGCTACACCTTC.